This TCR beta chain comes out of a study of Graves' ophthalmopathy and Graves' hyperthyroidism. Concerning this clonotype itself: The antigen remains unidentified. A junction boundary mismatches the germline segment, possibly from a read error.

Findings and caveats of the study: Discriminating ophthalmopathy from stable hyperthyroidism, a 13-signature model attained a sensitivity of around 87% and a specificity of around 83%.

Amplification from RNA transcripts yielded the TCR beta CDR3 regions. Following a first-round RT-PCR that used HTBI primers, a second-round multiplex PCR was carried out. TCRdb processed the multiplex PCR reads anew with MiXCR; each CDR3 protein has one entry. The repertoire holds about 740,000 distinct CDR3 sequences, roughly two fifths seen once, with approximately 43% in the top ten. Sequencing input: peripheral blood. The sequence was obtained from an adult man with Graves' ophthalmopathy.

The CDR3 DNA reads TGCGCCAGCAGCCAAGACGCCCGGTTATACGAGCAGTACTTC. This encodes CASSQDARLYEQYF. The V call is TRBV11-1, the J call TRBJ2-7, with D hard to call. The CDR3 has 14 amino acids. The germline CDR1 and CDR2 sequences are SGHAT and FQDESV (reference sequence).